A selection of T cell receptor beta chains follows, all from one sample in a study of T-cell reconstitution after alpha-beta-depleted transplantation in children. TCRdb re-called the PCR reads through MiXCR, storing one row per CDR3 protein. The sample consists of over 90,000 distinct CDR3 sequences, 4.5% to 7.5% of them appearing once. Sequenced here: PBMCs, mostly from graft donor cells, sampled 60 days after TCRalphabeta/CD19-depleted stem cell transplant. Receptors originate from a female patient between 2 and 15 years old who had a stem cell transplant for Fanconi anemia, so the T cells may come from the graft donor. CDR3s include the opening cysteine and the closing phenylalanine or tryptophan. The size entry is marked missing in some rows and otherwise reads once, few, many or a size class.

J,V,size,CDR3
TRBJ2-3,TRBV5-1,many,CASSLDRERTDTQYF
TRBJ2-2,TRBV28,many,CASRGGQQVYTGELFF
TRBJ2-1,TRBV5-1,-,CASSLGVVEEQFF
TRBJ1-4,TRBV20-1,few,CSASLTGGGKLFF
TRBJ2-3,TRBV20-1,many,CSASRRIDTQYF
TRBJ2-3,TRBV5-1,many,CASSSLLHTQYF
TRBJ2-1,TRBV4-1,-,CASSRSMGDRLTNEQFF
TRBJ2-3,TRBV5-1,many,CASSGSSGSTDTQYF
TRBJ2-7,TRBV9,many,CASSVGQGEQYF
TRBJ1-1,TRBV28,-,CASGMGNTEAFF
TRBJ2-7,TRBV11-2,many,CASSFNRARVEQYF
TRBJ1-1,TRBV3-1,many,CASSQGRVNTEAFF
TRBJ1-1,TRBV5-1,many,CASSYRGHTEAFF
TRBJ2-1,TRBV7-2,-,CASSSDKRFSSYNEQFF
TRBJ2-3,TRBV28,few,CASSLTRTQYF
TRBJ2-5,TRBV20-1,-,CSRTGGRETQYF
TRBJ2-5,TRBV12-3/TRBV12-4,many,CASSFPGRETQYF
TRBJ2-4,TRBV5-1,-,CASSSGQGGIQYF
TRBJ1-5,TRBV5-1,-,CASSLRGGDQPQHF
TRBJ2-1,TRBV3-1,many,CASSQAGPTYNEQFF
TRBJ1-4,TRBV19,few,CASSPSGEKLFF
TRBJ2-5,TRBV9,-,CASSHGTATLETQYF
TRBJ2-2,TRBV12-3/TRBV12-4,many,CASPLPNTGELFF
TRBJ2-5,TRBV6-1,many,CASSDYRGLETQYF
TRBJ2-7,TRBV27,many,CASSPLAVLSYEQYF
TRBJ1-2,TRBV28,few,CASSLSEYGYTF
TRBJ2-4,TRBV4-1,many,CASSQVLSGRESISKNIQYF
TRBJ2-7,TRBV7-8,few,CASSLASRGDVYEQYF
TRBJ2-1,TRBV5-1,many,CASSAGRAGNEQFF
TRBJ2-1,TRBV20-1,many,CSAYRPPNEQFF
TRBJ2-5,TRBV5-1,few,CASSFSGDQETQYF
TRBJ2-7,TRBV12-3/TRBV12-4,many,CASGEGSYEQYF
TRBJ2-3,TRBV4-2,many,CASSRYKGASTDTQYF
TRBJ1-2,TRBV20-1,few,CSARVPPGQGKPNYGYTF
TRBJ2-3,TRBV4-1,many,CASSRLPSSGRYTDTQYF
TRBJ1-3,TRBV5-1,few,CASSLGVEGSGNTIYF
TRBJ2-7,TRBV14,many,CASSHRGVGTYEQYF
TRBJ2-5,TRBV29-1,many,CSVDPRDGETQYF
TRBJ2-7,TRBV27,few,CASSQEGGFYEQYF
TRBJ2-5,TRBV6-5,many,CASSYSMLAGGPQETQYF
TRBJ1-1,TRBV12-3/TRBV12-4,medium-sized,CASSLSGADTEAFF
TRBJ1-2,TRBV14,-,CASSQVVDYGYTF
TRBJ2-3,TRBV28,many,CASSTFSGNTDTQYF
TRBJ2-3,TRBV28,-,CASTLQGFGSTDTQYF
TRBJ1-2,TRBV20-1,many,CSAKDSGGRYGYTF
TRBJ2-4,TRBV6-4,-,CACCPGQSYGLAKNIQYF
TRBJ2-7,TRBV4-2,many,CASSQTSGRYEQYF
TRBJ2-7,TRBV29-1,-,CSVDVLAGRQYF
TRBJ2-3,TRBV2,many,CASTPWGGHTDTQYF
TRBJ2-7,TRBV4-1,few,CASSLVPPDEPYEQYF
TRBJ2-1,TRBV18,few,CASSLQGLAGWYNEQFF
TRBJ2-1,TRBV3-1,many,CASSLSLEEQFF
TRBJ2-1,TRBV6-5,many,CASSFSGTSVYNEQFF
TRBJ2-2,TRBV7-2,many,CASSFATGWQGNTGELFF
TRBJ2-1,TRBV27,many,CASSLIGIRGSGYNEQFF
TRBJ2-7,TRBV6-2/TRBV6-3,few,CASSQGQGRHEQYF
TRBJ2-7,TRBV28,many,CASSPGRRVKQYF